What follows are 2 T cell receptor beta chains derived from one specimen sequenced in a study of identical twins. TCRdb re-derived calls from the 5' RACE reads in MiXCR, one entry per CDR3 protein. The table records approximately 670,000 distinct CDR3 sequences, approximately 6% of them present only once. Sequenced material: naive T cells sorted from blood. All receptors derive from a man between 18 and 35 years old in good health.

This clonotype was seen repeatedly, ten times or more. The junction departs from germline at one end; a sequencing error may be responsible. V gene TRBV12-3 or TRBV12-4 combines with J gene TRBJ2-2, with D perhaps TRBD2 (6 bases). This CDR3 has 12 residues. CDR3 residues: CASSLARRDLFF. The DNA for the CDR3 is TGTGCCAGCAGTTTAGCACGGAGGGACCTGTTTTTT.

This clonotype was seen repeatedly, ten times or more. This chain joins TRBV20-1 and TRBJ2-3; no firm D call. The CDR3 totals 14 residues. Germline loops: CDR1 DFQATT, CDR2 SNEGSKA (reference sequence). The V gene lost 2 bases and the J gene lost 6 bases, with 15 bases spanning the gap. CDR3 sequence reads: CSARYARFEDTQYF. CDR3 sequence (DNA): TGCAGTGCTAGATACGCTAGATTCGAGGATACGCAGTATTTT.